The rows below give T cell receptor beta chains drawn from one sample of a study of tumor-infiltrating lymphocytes in primary liver carcinoma. One entry per CDR3 protein results from TCRdb running MiXCR on the multiplex PCR reads. The sample carries roughly 91,000 distinct CDR3 sequences, roughly 69% recorded once. The material sequenced was liver tumor tissue from sampling region 5. These receptors were obtained from a woman aged 55-69 years with primary liver carcinoma and hepatitis B virus infection. The CDR3 runs from the conserved cysteine through the conserved F or W. The D gene is left open where the match is weak. Size is stated for part of the rows, as once, few or many counts, or as a class when the clone is expanded.

clone size	V gene	J gene	D gene	CDR3 DNA	CDR3 protein
many	TRBV5-4	TRBJ2-5	TRBD2	TGTGCCAGCAGCTTGCCCCGGGGAGGGAAGTCAGAGACCCAGTACTTC	CASSLPRGGKSETQYF
.	TRBV9	TRBJ2-1	.	TGTGCCAGCAGCGTCGGGGTTGGGAACGAGCAGTTCTTC	CASSVGVGNEQFF
many	TRBV10-1	TRBJ2-3	TRBD2	TGCGCCAGCAGTGAGTCCCGGGGGGGAGGAGATACGCAGTATTTT	CASSESRGGGDTQYF
.	TRBV11-3	TRBJ2-3	.	TGTACCAGCAGCCATCGGACAGACACGGATACGCAGTATTTT	CTSSHRTDTDTQYF
.	TRBV2	TRBJ2-1	TRBD2	TGTGCCAGCACCACCGGACTAGCGGGCTACAATGAGCGATTCTTC	CASTTGLAGYNERFF
once	TRBV25-1	TRBJ1-2	.	TGTGCCAGCAGTCGAGGGGGTTCAGGTGTCTACACCTTC	CASSRGGSGVYTF
.	TRBV6-6	TRBJ1-2	.	TGTGCCGGCAGCCACGGACCCAGAGACGGCTATGGCTACACCTTC	CAGSHGPRDGYGYTF
.	TRBV4-1	TRBJ1-2	.	TGCGCCAGCAGCCACACCGGGACACGGAACTATGGCTGCATCTTC	CASSHTGTRNYGCIF
medium-sized	TRBV11-3	TRBJ2-1	TRBD2	TGTGCCAGCAGCTTAGATCAACTAGCGGGAGGGCCAGAGAGTGAGCAGTTCTTC	CASSLDQLAGGPESEQFF
many	TRBV5-4	TRBJ2-3	TRBD1	TGTGCCAGCAGCTTTGGACAGGGCACAGATACGCAGTATTTT	CASSFGQGTDTQYF
.	TRBV5-6	TRBJ1-5	.	TGTGACAGCAGCCTGACTCCGCTAGGATGGGGATCGCAGCATTTT	CDSSLTPLGWGSQHF
.	TRBV11-2	TRBJ2-1	.	TGTGTCAGTAGGCGGGGACCGAACTCCTACAATGAGCAGTTCTTC	CVSRRGPNSYNEQFF
many	TRBV10-2	TRBJ2-1	TRBD2	TGCGCCAGCAGTGGGACTAGCGGGGGGACGCAGTTCTTC	CASSGTSGGTQFF
many	TRBV6-1	TRBJ2-5	TRBD2	TGTGCCAGCAGCCCCGGCGGGGGGGGTTTGGAGACCCAGTACTTC	CASSPGGGGLETQYF
few	TRBV28	TRBJ2-1	.	TGTGCCAGCAGTTTAGGGGGTACCTACAATGAGCAGTTCTTC	CASSLGGTYNEQFF
.	TRBV5-4	TRBJ2-5	TRBD1	TGTGCCAGCAGCCTGGGACAGACACCTACAAGGGAGACCCAGTACTTC	CASSLGQTPTRETQYF
.	TRBV14	TRBJ2-2	TRBD2	TGTGCCCGCAGCCAAAGCGGGAAGGTAACCGGGGAGCTGTTTTTT	CARSQSGKVTGELFF
.	TRBV11-2	TRBJ2-5	.	TGTGCCAACAGCTCGTTTACCCAAGAGACCAAGTACTTC	CANSSFTQETKYF
.	TRBV5-1	TRBJ2-7	TRBD2	TGCGCCAGCACATCGGGACTAGCGCTACCAGTGGGGTCCTACGAGCAGTACTTC	CASTSGLALPVGSYEQYF
.	TRBV5-1	TRBJ2-6	TRBD1	TGCGCCAGCAGCCTCGGACAGGTCGTCTCTGGGGCCAACGTCCTGACTTTC	CASSLGQVVSGANVLTF
.	TRBV6-6	TRBJ2-1	TRBD2	TGTGCCACTGGGACTAGCGGGATAGGTGAGCTATTCTTC	CATGTSGIGELFF
.	TRBV29-1	TRBJ2-7	.	TGCAGCATCCATGGGGATCCCAGCTCCTACGAGCAGTACTTC	CSIHGDPSSYEQYF
.	TRBV7-8	TRBJ2-5	.	TGTGCCAGAAGCCGGGCCTACCAAAAGACCCAGTACTTC	CARSRAYQKTQYF
.	TRBV11-1	TRBJ2-7	.	TGTGCCAGCAGCTTAAGGACACGTGGAAGCTACAGGCAGTACTTC	CASSLRTRGSYRQYF
.	TRBV11-2	TRBJ1-1	.	TGTGTCAGCAGCTTAGAGCCGGAGGGGAGAGTTTTCTTT	CVSSLEPEGRVFF
.	TRBV11-3	TRBJ2-3	.	TGTGCCAGCAGCCCGACCCGAGCGGCCGTTCGCACAGATACGAAGTATTTT	CASSPTRAAVRTDTKYF
.	TRBV5-1	TRBJ1-1	.	TGCACCAGCAGCTTGTGTGCAGCCACCGAAGCTTTCTTT	CTSSLCAATEAFF
.	TRBV11-2	TRBJ2-1	.	TGTGCCAGCAGCCAACTAACCCCCGAGGTTGCCAATGAGCAGTTCTTT	CASSQLTPEVANEQFF
.	TRBV19	TRBJ1-1	.	TGTGTCAGTAAGGACGTGAACACTGAAGCTTTCTTT	CVSKDVNTEAFF
.	TRBV5-1	TRBJ1-1	TRBD1	TGCGCCAGCAGCTCACCGGAGGGACAGGGCGGCACTGAAGCTTTCTTT	CASSSPEGQGGTEAFF
.	TRBV29-1	TRBJ1-1	.	TGCAGCGTTGGGGATGGACGGACTGAAACTTTCTTT	CSVGDGRTETFF
many	TRBV7-3	TRBJ2-5	TRBD1	TGTGCCAGCAGCCCGACAGGGAGTAAAGAGACCCAGTACTTC	CASSPTGSKETQYF
.	TRBV12-3/TRBV12-4	TRBJ2-5	TRBD1	TGTGCCAGCAGTTTTTCCATAGGGGGCGCGGAGGCCCAGTACTTC	CASSFSIGGAEAQYF
many	TRBV5-5	TRBJ1-6	.	TGTGCCAGCAGCTTGAGGACGGAAAACTATAATTCACCCCTCCACTTT	CASSLRTENYNSPLHF
many	TRBV12-3/TRBV12-4	TRBJ2-3	.	TGTGCCAGCAGTTTGGTAGATACGCAGTATTTT	CASSLVDTQYF
.	TRBV19	TRBJ1-5	TRBD1	TGTGCCAGTAGTAAGACAGGGCCCTCCCGCGTAAATCAGCCCCAGCATTTT	CASSKTGPSRVNQPQHF
.	TRBV6-4	TRBJ1-1	TRBD1	TGTGCCAGCAGTGACTCGGGACAGGGATATAAGGTGAATATTAACACTGAAGCTTTCTTT	CASSDSGQGYKVNINTEAFF
.	TRBV6-5	TRBJ2-7	.	TGTACCAACAGTTACCAGAGGAGATCCTACGAGCAGTACTTC	CTNSYQRRSYEQYF
many	TRBV10-2	TRBJ2-7	.	TGCGCCAGCAGTGAGACCCCCTACGAGCAGTACTTC	CASSETPYEQYF
.	TRBV11-2	TRBJ2-3	.	TGTGCCAACAGCTTAGGGGAACTAACGTACACGTCAGACACGCAGTATTTT	CANSLGELTYTSDTQYF
.	TRBV4-2	TRBJ1-2	.	TGTGCCAGCAACCAAGATCTGTCGGAGTACTACGGCTACACCTTC	CASNQDLSEYYGYTF
.	TRBV12-3/TRBV12-4	TRBJ1-1	.	TGTGCCAACAGTCGCTCGGACAGAGTGAACACTGAAACTTTCTTT	CANSRSDRVNTETFF
.	TRBV29-1	TRBJ2-3	.	TGCAGCGTTGACGGTGAAGTGGATACGCAGTATTTT	CSVDGEVDTQYF
.	TRBV7-9	TRBJ1-2	.	TGTGCCAGCGACTTTGACTATGGCTACACCTTC	CASDFDYGYTF
.	TRBV10-2	TRBJ2-1	TRBD2	TGCGCCAGCAGTGAGCGTTTTAGCGGGGGGCTATACAATGAGCAGTTCTTC	CASSERFSGGLYNEQFF
many	TRBV7-8	TRBJ1-2	.	TGTGCCAGCAGCTTAGACCAACAGGGTCACTATGGCTACACCTTC	CASSLDQQGHYGYTF
many	TRBV5-1	TRBJ2-1	TRBD2	TGCGCCAGCAGTTACGGACTAGCGGGAGCCTACAATGAGCAGTTCTTC	CASSYGLAGAYNEQFF
.	TRBV4-1	TRBJ2-1	TRBD2	TGCGCCAGCAGCCAAGGGAGTAGCGGGACCAATGAGCAGTCCTTC	CASSQGSSGTNEQSF
once	TRBV28	TRBJ2-3	.	TGTGCCAGCAGTTTTTCTAGGGATCGGTATACGCAATATTTT	CASSFSRDRYTQYF
.	TRBV7-9	TRBJ2-2	.	TGTGCCAGCAGCTTAGTGGTGCTGAACACCGGGGAGCTGTTTTTT	CASSLVVLNTGELFF
few	TRBV16	TRBJ2-2	.	TGTGCCAGCAGCCAATATCCCGGGGAGCTGTTTTTT	CASSQYPGELFF
once	TRBV5-5	TRBJ2-7	TRBD1	TGTGCCAGTAGCCCGGGACAGGGGTGCTCCTACGAGCAGTACTTC	CASSPGQGCSYEQYF
.	TRBV5-1	TRBJ1-1	.	TGCGCCAGCAGCTTGAGACGAGGAGACGGTGGGGATAATACTGAAGCTTTCTTT	CASSLRRGDGGDNTEAFF
many	TRBV6-1	TRBJ1-5	.	TGTGCCAGCAGTGAACGTGGACATTTTAGCAATCAGCCCCAGCATTTT	CASSERGHFSNQPQHF
.	TRBV4-2	TRBJ1-4	.	TGTGCCAGCTGCCAAGGTTTGGGGTGGGTTGGAAAACTGTTTTTT	CASCQGLGWVGKLFF
many	TRBV28	TRBJ1-5	.	TGTGCCAGCAGAAGAGACAGAAATCAGCCCCAGCATTTT	CASRRDRNQPQHF
few	TRBV11-3	TRBJ1-3	.	TGTGCCAGCAGCTTAGTTCTGGACGGCCATTTCTCTGGAAACACCATATATTTT	CASSLVLDGHFSGNTIYF
.	TRBV28	TRBJ2-2	TRBD1	TGTGCCAGCAGTGGGACAGGGCGACTAAGTACCGGGGAGCTGTTTTTT	CASSGTGRLSTGELFF
.	TRBV28	TRBJ2-7	.	TGTGCCAGCAGCCGACGACAGGTCACCTACGAGCAGTACTTC	CASSRRQVTYEQYF
once	TRBV5-6	TRBJ2-7	TRBD2	TGTGTCAGCTGCTTGGCGGGACTAGCGGGAGTGGGCGAGCAGTACTTC	CVSCLAGLAGVGEQYF